This T cell receptor (beta chain) is from a study of cytomegalovirus exposure and HLA in healthy donors (dated by TCRdb to 2015 to 2018). Concerning the study at large: In an earlier analysis of some 550 of the donors, approximately 300 Gb of sequence data and 90 million to 120 million unique TCR beta sequences from 180 million or so T cells were reported. Approximately 300 gigabases of sequencing data and approximately 80 million unique TCR sequences were included in an early release covering 550 to 800 HLA-typed donors. The number of typed donors differed by locus: about 620-640 for A, B, C, DRB1 and DQB1; some 540 for DQA1; some 610 for DPA1; and roughly 490 for DPB1. HLA typing covered class I and class II loci at four-digit resolution. To decide whether each TCR beta V gene segment behaved as functional or pseudogenic, an earlier analysis of some 570 of the donors relied on high-throughput TCR beta sequencing. The study used immunosequencing to profile the T cell repertoires of several hundred subjects and linked those repertoires to cytomegalovirus serostatus. The study was designed to test whether signatures of past pathogen exposure could be identified by cataloging public T cell receptors. In the later analysis, no new phenotypic data were used to find candidate immune exposures; instead, reliance was placed on TCR beta sequences and their occurrence across donors. Among 300 to 500 genotyped donors of the cohort, an average of around 240,000 unique TCR beta nucleotide sequences was sequenced per donor, of which 15% to 20% were non-productive. In a later genetic analysis, genome-wide SNP genotypes for 398 of the 666 donors were used, and that subset was treated as a discovery cohort. In addition to the first cohort of approximately 670 subjects, a separate validation cohort of 130 or so different subjects was used. The genetic ancestry cluster associated with self-reported Caucasian donors included over 80% of the roughly 380 genotyped donors. Every discovery cohort repertoire had been produced on one sequencing platform. Because of strong linkage in the cohort, four to six DR-DQ haplotypes were treated as single units for association and clustering. High-throughput TCR immunosequencing, statistical association of individual TCRs with disease status, and machine learning were combined to predict cytomegalovirus infection status. A later analysis re-analyzed previously published TCR beta repertoires from several hundred donors and added high-resolution HLA genotyping to study TCR occurrence patterns. Donor age, sex, ethnicity and CMV serostatus were compiled together with the repertoire data.

Libraries were constructed by the immunoSEQ multiplex PCR assay. For the multiplex PCR, a mixture combining 60 forward primers for TCR Vbeta segments and 13 reverse primers for TCR Jbeta segments was used. The CDR3 region of rearranged TCR beta genes was amplified from genomic DNA with a multiplex PCR assay. On the Illumina HiSeq System, the amplified TCR beta libraries were sequenced as 87-base-pair reads. Per the authors' processing: In a later analysis, some 80 million unique TCR beta chains were counted across the roughly 610 repertoires, and roughly 11 million of these chains were shared by at least two donors. To remove PCR and sequencing errors, raw reads were error-corrected and collapsed into unique sequences using a nearest-neighbor algorithm that merged closely related sequences. V, D and J gene segments were assigned by aligning CDR3 sequences to IMGT reference sequences. For a sequence to be retained, a match of at least six nucleotides to both a V gene segment and a J gene segment was required. A rearrangement counted as productive if the CDR3 had no stop codons and remained in frame with V and J, and every other rearrangement counted as non-productive. CDR3 was defined by IMGT convention, running from the second conserved V-encoded cysteine to the conserved J-encoded phenylalanine. In an earlier analysis of approximately 590 of the donors, sequences lacking an unambiguous match to a single V gene segment were excluded. In an earlier analysis of some 590 of the donors, V segments were called functional above 56.7% productive rearrangements and were called segregating when the between-donor standard deviation exceeded 5%. To diagnose cytomegalovirus status from the catalog of TCR beta chain sequences, a statistical classification framework was built. V and J gene assignment, in a later analysis, came from comparing TCR nucleotide sequences with IMGT/GENE-DB human TR gene sequences. In a later analysis, CDR3 sequences and most-parsimonious VDJ recombination scenarios were assigned using the TCRdist pipeline. In a later analysis, every TCR beta chain was defined by the combination of its CDR3 amino acid sequence and its V-gene family, and reads without a unique V-gene family were dropped. To address suspected cross-contamination and a sequencing artifact, a later analysis removed 592 highly shared, low-generation-probability nucleotide sequences. In a later analysis, a clonal expansion index for each public chain was calculated from normalized within-repertoire ranks of inferred template counts. Generation probabilities in a later analysis came from a VDJ recombination model fitted to out-of-frame rearrangements, and those results were checked against IGoR. In a later analysis, TCR-TCR, TCR-HLA and TCR-CMV co-occurrence was scored with hypergeometric tests, and a repertoire-size bias correction was applied to TCR pairs. A later analysis estimated false discovery rates by permuting HLA or CMV assignments 20 times. In a later analysis, co-occurring TCRs were grouped using DBSCAN, with TCRdist sequence similarity added in when clustering inside HLA-allele-positive subsets. Repertoires with fewer than 30,000 or more than 120,000 public chains, plus five repertoires with anomalous nucleotide sharing, were excluded from co-occurrence clustering. Imported from immuneACCESS, the table was reduced by TCRdb to in-frame sequences with V and J called. These copies leave out some clones; in studies compared against another copy, an unresolved V gene accounts for under half, and the cause of the remainder is not known. V and J calls and clone size are those listed in that table; D and trimming were worked out from the DNA. This sample comprises fewer than 200,000 clones, roughly 85% of them detected only once. The top ten hold 2% to 2.5% of the sample.

Turning to this clone: Its specific antigen is unknown. No base quality values were provided; no much bigger clone lies one nucleotide off.

V loses 1 base of germline sequence and J loses 3 bases, and the interval between the two ends is 7 bases. Including cysteine and phenylalanine, the CDR3 has 13 amino acids. The entry retains the CDR3 DNA only, 39 bases that are in frame from base 1. The germline V gene encodes CDR1 GTSNPN and CDR2 SVGIG (reference sequence). General conclusions and limits of the study: In the study, about 150 TCR beta chains were listed as associated with cytomegalovirus. Roughly uniform sequencing depth across donors was assumed in presence/absence analyses, although this assumption may not hold. The earlier analysis of nearly 600 of the donors excluded roughly 17 rarely observed V segments, including chromosome 9 orphons, because counts were too low. While some public TCRs were present in many individuals, most TCR sequences turned up only very rarely across donors. A further reported finding was that TCR beta sequences accurately predicted the HLA-A and HLA-B alleles for most subjects in the first cohort. A later genetic analysis associated a missense DCLRE1C variant with V-gene and J-gene trimming of TCR beta chains, and an independent cohort replicated the association. The only immune exposure information available for the cohort was CMV serostatus. Cytomegalovirus status was reported to be diagnosed by the classifier with high specificity and sensitivity in both the original and validation cohorts. Because HLA typing was missing for some donors at each locus, association tests included only the typed subset. In this cohort, only TCR beta chains were sequenced, and detectable features were limited by the absence of alpha or paired-chain data. An earlier analysis of around 540 of the donors showed that most TCR beta V segments appeared in productive rearrangements either about 90% or about 30% of the time, which broadly matched IMGT annotations. According to a later analysis, TCR association rates differed among HLA loci, with DRB1 alleles showing the most associated TCRs and HLA-C alleles showing the fewest. The authors suggested that the approach could potentially be generalized to other disease states and immunological phenotypes. At a false discovery rate of 0.05, a later analysis linked 15,000 to 20,000 TCR beta sequences to specific HLA alleles. A cluster of highly shared sequence variants was judged likely to be a technical artifact of the sequencing pipeline. In a later analysis, several top co-occurrence clusters were reported to appear linked to parvovirus B19, influenza, CMV and Epstein-Barr virus. A later analysis found that most CMV-associated TCR beta chains appeared HLA-restricted, with HLA associations seemingly driven largely by CMV exposure. In a later analysis, HLA-associated TCR beta chains showed more clonal expansion and lower generation probabilities than non-associated chains that were equally common. The 87-base-pair reads could not distinguish some IMGT-functional V segments, including TRBV6-2 and TRBV6-3, so those segments were excluded. Strong co-occurrence of HLA alleles, especially DR and DQ, made assigning TCR associations to individual alleles difficult. According to a later genetic analysis, donors in an Asian-associated ancestry cluster had fewer N-insertions in productive TCRs than the approximately 630-donor mean. In vitro tests confirmed that a few of the cytomegalovirus-associated TCR beta chains recognize cytomegalovirus antigens. Linkage disequilibrium might explain the correlated functional status among segregating V segments, but an unknown experimental factor could not be ruled out.

The cohort comprised 666 healthy bone marrow donors. All cohort members were sampled while nominally healthy, although unrecorded immune exposures were likely present. The donor was CMV seropositive and was included in the group of some 290 seropositive cohort members. A peripheral blood sample was provided by each donor, and peripheral blood mononuclear cells were used for TCR beta sequencing. The Qiagen DNeasy Blood Extraction Kit was used to extract genomic DNA from the blood cell samples. The sequenced sample was PBMCs. The chain is assembled from TRBV30 and TRBJ1-5, with no reliable assignment of the D segment. This clonotype originated in a man younger than 30 in good health and CMV-seropositive. At the DNA level, the sequence is TGTGCCTGGAGTGGGCGGTACAATCAGCCCCAGCATTTT. Protein translation: CAWSGRYNQPQHF.